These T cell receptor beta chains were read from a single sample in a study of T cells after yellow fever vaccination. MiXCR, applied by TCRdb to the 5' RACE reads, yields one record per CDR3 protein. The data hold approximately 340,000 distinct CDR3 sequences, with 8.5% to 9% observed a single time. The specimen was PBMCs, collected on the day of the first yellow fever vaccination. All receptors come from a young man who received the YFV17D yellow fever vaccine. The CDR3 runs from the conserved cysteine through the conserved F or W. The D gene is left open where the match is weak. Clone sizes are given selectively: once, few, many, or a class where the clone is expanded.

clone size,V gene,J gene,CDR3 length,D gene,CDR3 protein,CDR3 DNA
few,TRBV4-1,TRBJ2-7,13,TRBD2,CASSLGLAEKQYF,TGCGCCAGCAGTCTGGGACTAGCGGAAAAGCAGTACTTC
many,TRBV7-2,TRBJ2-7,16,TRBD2,CASSKISGDKYYEQYF,TGTGCCAGCAGTAAAATTAGCGGGGATAAATACTACGAGCAGTACTTC
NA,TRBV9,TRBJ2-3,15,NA,CASSVGPPRTDTQYF,TGTGCCAGCAGCGTAGGGCCCCCTCGCACAGATACGCAGTATTTT
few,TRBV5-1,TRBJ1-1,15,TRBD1,CASRRGTGESTEAFF,TGCGCCAGCCGAAGAGGGACAGGGGAGAGCACTGAAGCTTTCTTT
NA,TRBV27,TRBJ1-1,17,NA,CASSLLAGVQLNTEAFF,TGTGCCAGCAGTTTATTAGCGGGGGTCCAATTGAACACTGAAGCTTTCTTT
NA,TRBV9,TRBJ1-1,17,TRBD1,CASSAHRDSRMNTEAFF,TGTGCCAGCAGCGCACACCGGGACAGTCGCATGAACACTGAAGCTTTCTTT
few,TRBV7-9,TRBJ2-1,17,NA,CASSWSLRAEPYNEQFF,TGTGCCAGCAGCTGGAGTCTTCGGGCAGAACCTTACAATGAGCAGTTCTTC
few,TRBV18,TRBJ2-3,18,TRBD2,CASSPLPSGGAGTDTQYF,TGTGCCAGCTCACCACTTCCTAGCGGGGGGGCCGGCACAGATACGCAGTATTTT
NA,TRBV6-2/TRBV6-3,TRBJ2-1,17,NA,CASSYPIYRTVGNEQFF,TGTGCCAGCAGTTACCCAATATATAGGACAGTCGGGAATGAGCAGTTCTTC
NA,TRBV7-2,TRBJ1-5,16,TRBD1,CASSFRQGGSNQPQHF,TGTGCCAGCAGCTTTCGACAGGGAGGTAGCAATCAGCCCCAGCATTTT
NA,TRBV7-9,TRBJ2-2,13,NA,CASSFTLTGELFF,TGTGCCAGCAGCTTTACGCTCACCGGGGAGCTGTTTTTT
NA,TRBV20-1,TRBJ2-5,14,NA,CSARDEGGQETQYF,TGCAGTGCTAGAGATGAAGGAGGACAAGAGACCCAGTACTTC
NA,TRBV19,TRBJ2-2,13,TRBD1,CASGTGGTGELFF,TGTGCCAGTGGGACAGGGGGAACCGGGGAGCTGTTTTTT
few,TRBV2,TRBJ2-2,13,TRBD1,CASGRQGGGELFF,TGTGCCAGCGGAAGACAGGGGGGCGGGGAGCTGTTTTTT
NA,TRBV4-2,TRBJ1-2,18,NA,CASSQDSTHGGKPYGYTF,TGTGCCAGCAGCCAAGATTCCACCCATGGAGGGAAACCCTATGGCTACACCTTC
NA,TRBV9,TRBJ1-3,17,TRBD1,CASSVEARAGGGNTIYF,TGTGCCAGCAGCGTCGAGGCCCGGGCAGGGGGAGGAAACACCATATATTTT
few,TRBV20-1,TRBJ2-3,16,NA,CSAPGTPTSGTDTQYF,TGCAGTGCTCCGGGAACCCCGACGTCCGGCACAGATACGCAGTATTTT
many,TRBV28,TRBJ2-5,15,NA,CASSSGPTQQETQYF,TGTGCCAGCAGTTCCGGACCCACTCAACAAGAGACCCAGTACTTC
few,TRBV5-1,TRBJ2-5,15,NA,CASSLSGVEQETQYF,TGCGCCAGCAGCTTGTCAGGGGTCGAACAAGAGACCCAGTACTTC
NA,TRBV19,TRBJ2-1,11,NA,CASILRDEQFF,TGTGCCAGTATCTTACGCGATGAGCAGTTCTTC
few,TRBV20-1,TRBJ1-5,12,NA,CSATDRGQPQHF,TGCAGTGCTACGGACAGAGGTCAGCCCCAGCATTTT
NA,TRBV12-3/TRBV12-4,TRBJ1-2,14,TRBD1,CASRKQGAMAGYTF,TGTGCCAGCAGGAAACAGGGGGCTATGGCCGGCTACACCTTC
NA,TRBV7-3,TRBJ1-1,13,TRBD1,CASSPGDSSEAFF,TGTGCCAGCAGCCCTGGGGACAGCTCTGAAGCTTTCTTT
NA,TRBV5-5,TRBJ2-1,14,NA,CASSLGTIYNEQFF,TGTGCCAGCAGCTTGGGGACTATCTACAATGAGCAGTTCTTC
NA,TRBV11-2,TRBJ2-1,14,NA,CASRHATVRNEQFF,TGTGCCAGCAGACATGCGACAGTCCGAAATGAGCAGTTCTTC
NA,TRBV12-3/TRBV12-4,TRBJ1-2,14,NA,CASSLRPANYGYTF,TGTGCCAGCAGTTTACGGCCTGCTAACTATGGCTACACCTTC
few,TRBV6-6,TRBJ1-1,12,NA,CASHGTRTEAFF,TGTGCCAGCCACGGGACTCGTACTGAAGCTTTCTTT
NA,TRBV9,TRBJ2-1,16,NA,CASKKDGLSSYNEQFF,TGTGCCAGCAAAAAGGACGGATTAAGCTCCTACAATGAGCAGTTCTTC
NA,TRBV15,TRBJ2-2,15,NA,CATSRTQGFSGELFF,TGTGCCACCAGCAGAACCCAGGGATTTTCCGGGGAGCTGTTTTTT
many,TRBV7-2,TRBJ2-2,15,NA,CASSLQSANTGELFF,TGTGCCAGCAGCTTGCAGAGCGCGAACACCGGGGAGCTGTTTTTT
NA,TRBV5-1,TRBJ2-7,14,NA,CASRWGRGSHEQYF,TGCGCCAGCAGGTGGGGGCGGGGATCCCACGAGCAGTACTTC
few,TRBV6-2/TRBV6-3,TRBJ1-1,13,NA,CASRVGEIPEAFF,TGTGCCAGCAGGGTAGGGGAGATACCTGAAGCTTTCTTT
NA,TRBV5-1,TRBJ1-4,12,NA,CASSSSGEKLFF,TGCGCCAGCAGCTCTTCGGGGGAAAAACTGTTTTTT
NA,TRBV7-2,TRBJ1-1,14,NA,CASSPLIVGTEAFF,TGTGCCAGCAGCCCTCTAATCGTCGGCACTGAAGCTTTCTTT